This entry lists 13 T cell receptor beta chains sequenced from one sample in a study of T cell repertoires in cytomegalovirus infection. No antigens are known for them. TCRdb reprocessed the reads via MiXCR and lists one record per CDR3 protein. The sample has tens of thousands of distinct CDR3 sequences; around 21% are singletons. Sequenced sample: PBMCs, sequenced either directly or after in vitro stimulation (not recorded which). Receptors were obtained from a human donor in good health (CMV status not recorded). Some clones in this sample may be carry-over from other donors' samples.

This clonotype was detected many times. This chain links TRBV7-8 with TRBJ1-1, with D possibly being TRBD1 (5 bases). From germline, CDR1 is SGHVS and CDR2 FQNEAQ. CDR3 size: 17 residues. V dropped 5 bases and J dropped 0 bases, with 19 bases sitting between them. DNA for the CDR3: TGTGCCAGCAGCCCTGACAGAACAATCACACTGAACACTGAAGCTTTCTTT. It specifies CASSPDRTITLNTEAFF.

As to this clonotype: A read error is possible here, since a much larger clone lies one base away. This chain uses TRBV7-6 with TRBJ2-5, with D unclear. This CDR3 is built from 15 residues. From germline, CDR1 is SGHVS and CDR2 FNYEAQ. The CDR3 region has the DNA TGTGCCAGCAGCCAGGACCAACGAAGGCAAGAGACCCAGTGCTTC. Translation: CASSQDQRRQETQCF.

This clonotype was recorded many times. The chain has TRBV27 and TRBJ1-1, with 7 bases fitting TRBD1. Germline CDR1 is MNHEY and CDR2 is SMNVEV (reference sequence). J lost 3 bases, V lost 6 bases, and 7 bases had no gene match. The CDR3 loop spans 14 amino acids. CDR3 sequence: CASSQTGVDTEAFF. DNA for the CDR3: TGTGCCAGCAGCCAAACAGGGGTGGACACTGAAGCTTTCTTT.

This chain uses TRBV7-9 with TRBJ1-2, with D tentatively TRBD1 (6 bases). Germline lookup yields CDR1 SEHNR and CDR2 FQNEAQ (reference sequence). The CDR3 contains 16 residues. Trimming removed 3 bases from V and 0 bases from J, with 14 bases in between. CDR3 DNA sequence: TGTGCCAGCAGCTTCCCAAGGGGGGGGACTAACTATGGCTACACCTTC. Translation: CASSFPRGGTNYGYTF.

This clonotype was observed at least ten times. This CDR3 is CASSYSGETQYF. CDR3 DNA: TGTGCCAGCAGTTACTCCGGCGAGACCCAGTACTTC. V and J are TRBV6-6 and TRBJ2-5; D remains ambiguous. Germline loops: CDR1 MNHNY, CDR2 SVGAGI (reference sequence). The CDR3 spans 12 residues. Trimming cost V 0 bases and J 5 bases, with 4 bases left between them.

V usage is TRBV27 and J usage is TRBJ1-2; D is unresolved. This CDR3 has 15 residues. The V gene's germline CDR1 is MNHEY and CDR2 SMNVEV (reference sequence). V shed 2 bases and J shed 1 base, with 11 bases lying between them. CDR3 sequence (DNA): TGTGCCAGCAGTTTAATGGCAGAATTTAACTATGGCTACACCTTC. Protein product: CASSLMAEFNYGYTF.

This clonotype showed up just a few times. The chain couples TRBV6-8 to TRBJ2-1; TRBD2 agrees at 12 bases. After removal of 4 bases from V and 0 bases from J, the junction contained 10 bases not matched to a gene. The CDR3 is 19 residues long. CDR1 is MNHGY and CDR2 is SAAAGT in the germline V gene. Written as DNA, the CDR3 is TGTGCCAGCAGTTCCCTCCTAGCGGGAGGGAAGAGCTCCTACAATGAGCAGTTCTTC. It specifies CASSSLLAGGKSSYNEQFF.

The chain is built from TRBV30 and TRBJ2-5; the D gene is possibly TRBD2 (5 bases). This CDR3 is 12 amino acids long. Per germline, CDR1 GTSNPN and CDR2 SVGIG (reference sequence). Trimming stripped 3 bases from V and 5 bases from J, with 10 bases between. CDR3 amino acids: CAWRGGRETQYF. In DNA, the CDR3 is TGTGCCTGGAGGGGCGGGCGGGAGACCCAGTACTTC.

This chain connects TRBV13 to TRBJ2-3; TRBD1 is a possible D gene (7 bases). Germline V gene lookup returns CDR1 PRHDT and CDR2 FYEKMQ (reference sequence). V was clipped by 3 bases and J by 2 bases, with 9 bases between them. This CDR3 is 14 amino acids long. The CDR3 here is CASSFRGDTDTQYF. Written as DNA, the CDR3 is TGTGCCAGCAGCTTCAGGGGGGACACAGATACGCAGTATTTT.

This clonotype was observed a handful of times. A read error may produce the germline difference seen at one junction end. This sequence joins TRBV2 and TRBJ2-3; TRBD2 matches at 8 bases. The CDR3 contains 13 residues. CDR1 and CDR2 (germline): SNHLY, FYNNEI. The CDR3 here is CASSISGSRTEIF. For the CDR3, the DNA is TGTGCCAGCAGTATAAGCGGGAGTCGAACGGAGATTTTT.

This clonotype has at least ten counts. The chain recombines TRBV7-2 with TRBJ1-5; D unclear. The V end lost 3 bases, the J end lost 7 bases, and 16 bases lay between the germline ends. CDR1 is SGHTA, CDR2 FQGNSA, per germline. CDR3 size: 15 residues. CDR3 loop: CASSFSGNQGQPQHF. DNA of the CDR3: TGTGCCAGCAGCTTCTCCGGGAACCAAGGGCAGCCCCAGCATTTT.

V and J are TRBV6-1 and TRBJ2-1; 10 bases map to TRBD1. Germline lookup yields CDR1 MNHNS and CDR2 SASEGT. J was trimmed by 0 bases and V by 5 bases; bases with no gene match: 7. This CDR3 is built from 17 residues. Here the CDR3 DNA reads TGTGCCAGCAGTCACCCGGACAGGGGGATCTCCTACAATGAGCAGTTCTTC. Encoded protein: CASSHPDRGISYNEQFF.

CDR3 residues: CASSIWEGAGNQPQHF. The CDR3 nucleotides are TGTGCCAGTAGTATTTGGGAGGGGGCGGGCAATCAGCCCCAGCATTTT. The gene calls are TRBV19 and TRBJ1-5; 7 bases match TRBD1. The germline gives CDR1 LNHDA, CDR2 SQIVND (reference sequence). V shed 3 bases, J shed 2 bases, and the junction held 7 bases outside the gene matches. CDR3 length equals 16 residues.